This T cell receptor beta chain was sequenced during a study of cytomegalovirus exposure and HLA in healthy donors. This clone was observed once. TCRdb keeps only in-frame clones here, not all; method: immunoSEQ multiplex PCR. The table lists some 240,000 clones, roughly 87% of them singletons. The sequencing input was PBMCs. The receptor comes from a woman between 18 and 29 years old in good health and CMV-seropositive.

This chain's CDR3 is CASPTADIQYF. The CDR3, as DNA: TGCGCCAGCCCGACGGCGGACATTCAGTACTTC. The V and J genes are TRBV5-1 and TRBJ2-4; D unresolved. Trimming took 7 bases from V and 8 from J, leaving 10 bases between them. Germline V CDR1 and CDR2: SGHRS, YFSETQ. The length of the CDR3 is 11 residues.